These 15 T cell receptor beta chains originate from one sample sequenced in a study of response to subunit inactivated influenza vaccine. In TCRdb, the RT-PCR reads were re-called with MiXCR into one record per CDR3 protein. This table holds about 570,000 distinct CDR3 sequences, approximately 10% found once. These data were likewise used in another study, on T cells expressing NK-cell markers. From that report: The authors made TCR beta cDNA libraries by 5'RACE template switching. This switching added a universal primer site and UMIs.

The source was PBMCs from blood, collected on the day of vaccination. These receptors all come from a man in his forties or fifties who received an inactivated influenza vaccine.

The gene calls are TRBV27 and TRBJ2-5; weak D call: TRBD1 (6 bases). Germline CDR1 MNHEY, CDR2 SMNVEV (reference sequence). V gave up 2 bases and J gave up 5 bases, with 15 bases separating them. The CDR3 totals 15 residues. The CDR3 is CASSLRDTRVETQYF. DNA of the CDR3: TGTGCCAGCAGTTTAAGGGACACCCGTGTGGAGACCCAGTACTTC.

This clonotype was detected ten times or more. This chain uses TRBV5-1 with TRBJ2-2; no reliable D call. With 6 bases removed from V and 2 bases from J, the gap between germline ends came to 8 bases. The CDR3 sequence is 13 residues long. The V gene's germline CDR1 is SGHRS and CDR2 YFSETQ. CDR3 DNA sequence: TGCGCCAGCACAGGTCCCAACACCGGGGAGCTGTTTTTT. Translation: CASTGPNTGELFF.

V is TRBV6-5 and J is TRBJ2-5; 9 bases fit TRBD1. The CDR3 length is 14 residues. Germline-derived CDR1 and CDR2 are MNHEY and SVGAGI. V lost 2 bases to trimming and J lost 2 bases; unmatched junction nucleotides: 0. The CDR3 coding sequence is TGTGCCAGCAGTTACGGACAGGGGCAAGAGACCCAGTACTTC. Protein sequence: CASSYGQGQETQYF.

The J gene is TRBJ2-2, the V gene TRBV25-1, with D maybe TRBD2 (6 bases). The CDR3 loop spans 15 amino acids. Looked up from germline, CDR1 is MGHDK and CDR2 is SYGVNS. Trimming removed 3 bases at V and 5 bases at J, with 13 bases between. The CDR3 DNA is TGTGCCAGCAGTGACGCTCGGAGGGGAACCGGGGAGCTGTTTTTT. Protein product: CASSDARRGTGELFF.

In this sample, this clonotype turned up a few times. This sequence joins TRBV15 and TRBJ2-7, with D hard to call. The length of the CDR3 is 14 residues. V lost 0 bases to trimming and J lost 1 base, with 7 bases between them. Germline V gives CDR1 LNHNV, CDR2 YYDKDF (reference sequence). The CDR3, as DNA: TGTGCCACCAGCAGAGATTTAGGGTCCTACGAGCAGTACTTC. Its protein is CATSRDLGSYEQYF.

The chain has TRBV18 and TRBJ2-1; D remains unclear. The germline CDR1 and CDR2 sequences are KGHSH and LQKENI. V was pared by 3 bases and J by 3 bases, with 9 bases between. This CDR3 is built from 14 residues. CDR3: CASSPRRNYNEQFF. As DNA, the CDR3 is TGTGCCAGCTCACCTAGACGGAACTACAATGAGCAGTTCTTC.

Ten or more counts support this clonotype. The J gene is TRBJ2-5, the V gene TRBV18, with no clear D. The CDR3 consists of 13 residues. Trimming pared 8 bases from V and 2 bases from J, leaving 12 bases between. Germline CDR1 is KGHSH and CDR2 is LQKENI. CDR3: CASAWTEQETQYF. In DNA form, the CDR3 reads TGTGCCAGCGCCTGGACGGAGCAAGAGACCCAGTACTTC.

This clonotype was detected only a few times. One junction end disagrees with the germline gene, perhaps due to a read error. The J gene is TRBJ1-2, the V gene TRBV5-6, with TRBD1 identical over 7 bases. This CDR3 contains 15 residues. Germline loops: CDR1 SGHDT, CDR2 YYEEEE. The DNA of the CDR3 is TGTGCCAGCAACTTGAGGAGCACAGGGGCCTATGGCTACACCTTC. Amino acids: CASNLRSTGAYGYTF.

Only a few counts were recorded for this clonotype. The chain carries TRBV7-9 and TRBJ1-2; no clear D gene. This CDR3 has 15 amino acids. The ends were cut back, 1 base at V and 5 bases at J, with 14 bases in the middle. Germline lookup yields CDR1 SEHNR and CDR2 FQNEAQ (reference sequence). The CDR3 coding sequence is TGTGCCAGCAGCTTAGGAGGGCAGATTCGTTATGGCTACACCTTC. The encoded protein is CASSLGGQIRYGYTF.

This clonotype was detected only a few times. The genes are TRBV7-8 and TRBJ2-4, with TRBD1 matching 7 bases. The V and J ends lost 5 bases and 5 bases, in that order; junction bases with no gene match: 6. The germline V gene encodes CDR1 SGHVS and CDR2 FQNEAQ. This CDR3 has 14 residues. Here the CDR3 reads CASSIIGTENIQYF. Written as DNA, the CDR3 is TGTGCCAGCAGCATCATAGGGACAGAAAACATTCAGTACTTC. The whole variable domain, filled in from reference TRBV7-8 and TRBJ2-4, reads GAGVSQSPRYKVAKRGQDVALRCDPISGHVSLFWYQQALGQGPEFLTYFQNEAQLDKSGLPSDRFFAERPEGSVSTLKIQRTQQEDSAVYLCASSIIGTENIQYFGAGTRLSVL.

The DNA for the CDR3 is TGCGCCAGCAGCTTGGGGGACGGTACCTCCTACGAGCAGTACTTC. Translation gives CASSLGDGTSYEQYF. The genes are TRBV5-1 and TRBJ2-7; D is perhaps TRBD1 or TRBD2 (5 bases each). CDR1 SGHRS and CDR2 YFSETQ come from the germline V gene. V was cut by 0 bases and J by 0 bases, with 10 bases left in between. This CDR3 is 15 amino acids long.

This clonotype turned up a few times. The chain's CDR3 is CASSTQGSETQYF. The CDR3 nucleotides are TGTGCCAGCAGCACGCAGGGTAGCGAGACCCAGTACTTC. The gene calls are TRBV7-3 and TRBJ2-5; possible D gene TRBD1, 5 bases. Trimming left V 5 bases short and J 5 bases short, with 12 bases between. Germline loops: CDR1 SGHTA, CDR2 FQGTGA. This CDR3 is 13 amino acids long.

The rearrangement uses TRBV29-1 and TRBJ2-1, with D maybe TRBD1 (5 bases). V was clipped by 4 bases and J by 6 bases, with 13 bases between them. The CDR3 runs to 13 residues. The V gene's germline CDR1 is SQVTM and CDR2 ANQGSEA. The CDR3 bases are TGCAGCGTTGCCCACCGACAGTTCAATGAGCAGTTCTTC. Translated: CSVAHRQFNEQFF.

This clonotype was seen only a few times. The chain links TRBV20-1 to TRBJ1-1, with D hard to call. Germline values: CDR1 DFQATT, CDR2 SNEGSKA (reference sequence). V lost 6 bases and J lost 6, with 14 bases in between. The CDR3 has 12 residues. Here the CDR3 reads CSATSVGAEAFF. The DNA for the CDR3 is TGCAGTGCCACATCGGTTGGGGCTGAAGCTTTCTTT.

This clonotype was seen a handful of times. The chain joins TRBV12-3 or TRBV12-4 to TRBJ1-6; no definite D call. This CDR3 contains 15 residues. V was trimmed by 6 bases and J by 7 bases, leaving 16 bases between them. CDR3 sequence (DNA): TGTGCCAGCAGGTTGCGACAAAGCTTAAATTCACCCCTCCACTTT. Translating gives CASRLRQSLNSPLHF.